The 7 T cell receptor beta chains below were found in one sample sequenced in a study of cytomegalovirus exposure and HLA in healthy donors. TCRdb keeps only in-frame clones here, not all; method: immunoSEQ multiplex PCR. The sample shows approximately 240,000 clones, about nine tenths of them seen only once. Sequencing was performed on PBMCs. The receptors derive from a young woman in good health and CMV-seronegative.

The chain has TRBV6-5 and TRBJ1-4; D is perhaps TRBD1 (6 bases). In germline, CDR1 is MNHEY, CDR2 SVGAGI. Trimming removed 6 bases from V and 7 bases from J, with 15 bases in between. The CDR3 is made up of 14 amino acids. The CDR3 sequence is CASREPQGSEKLFF. The CDR3 coding sequence is TGTGCCAGCAGAGAACCGCAGGGGAGTGAAAAACTGTTTTTT.

This chain joins TRBV5-1 and TRBJ2-5, with D tentatively TRBD2 (5 bases). Between the trimmed V and J ends, which lost 3 bases and 5 bases, there was a span of 14 bases. Germline lookup yields CDR1 SGHRS and CDR2 YFSETQ. The CDR3 has 14 residues. The CDR3 is CASSSIALGETQYF. The DNA for the CDR3 is TGCGCCAGCAGCTCCATAGCGTTGGGGGAGACCCAGTACTTC.

V gene TRBV4-1 combines with J gene TRBJ2-7; D is perhaps TRBD1 (6 bases). The CDR3 is made up of 15 amino acids. V was shortened by 0 bases and J by 4 bases, with 13 bases between the two germline ends. Germline V gene data show CDR1 as MGHRA and CDR2 as YSYEKL. CDR3 region: CASSQDYQQGYEQYF. The CDR3 region has the DNA TGCGCCAGCAGCCAAGACTACCAACAGGGATACGAGCAGTACTTC.

This chain uses TRBV5-4 with TRBJ2-7, with no clear D. V lost 4 bases and J lost 2, with 7 bases in between. Germline loops: CDR1 SGHNT, CDR2 YYREEE (reference sequence). CDR3 size: 12 residues. The chain's CDR3 is CASSTDTYEQYF. DNA for the CDR3: TGTGCCAGCAGCACCGACACCTACGAGCAGTACTTC.

The genes are TRBV5-8 and TRBJ2-2; 7 nucleotides line up with TRBD2. Germline lookup yields CDR1 SGHTS and CDR2 YDEGEE. CDR3 length: 16 amino acids. V lost 4 bases to trimming and J lost 6 bases; unmatched junction nucleotides: 12. The CDR3 bases are TGTGCCAGCAGCCCCCGGTGGGCTAGCGGACCCGGGGAGCTGTTTTTT. This codes for CASSPRWASGPGELFF.

The chain links TRBV7-3 to TRBJ2-5, with D possibly TRBD2 on 5 matching bases. Trimming removed 5 bases from V and 9 bases from J, with 16 bases in between. Germline loops: CDR1 SGHTA, CDR2 FQGTGA. The CDR3 loop spans 13 amino acids. CDR3 region: CASSTDSVGAQYF. The CDR3, as DNA: TGTGCCAGCAGCACCGATTCGGTGGGAGCCCAGTACTTC.

Concerning this clone itself: In the same sample, other DNA sequences code for this CDR3. The rearrangement joins TRBV5-1 to TRBJ1-5; D is unclear. The germline V gene has CDR1 SGHRS and CDR2 YFSETQ. V was clipped by 0 bases and J by 5 bases, with 6 bases between them. The length of the CDR3 is 13 residues. CDR3 loop: CASSLGGDQPQHF. CDR3 DNA: TGCGCCAGCAGCTTGGGCGGAGATCAGCCCCAGCATTTT.